The 30 T cell receptor beta chains below come from one sample, sequenced in a study of blood T cell repertoires in COVID-19. The data were produced by immunoSEQ multiplex PCR, yet TCRdb's version contains in-frame clones alone and is incomplete. The repertoire includes fewer than 150,000 clones, 75% to 90% of them detected once, and around 4.7% sits in the top ten. Sequenced: peripheral blood. The origin of the receptors is a human donor in a cohort sampled during active COVID-19.

This clone was found once. The chain combines TRBV5-1 with TRBJ2-5, with TRBD2 identical over 9 bases. J gave up 5 bases and V 7 bases, and 15 bases lay outside the gene matches. From germline, CDR1 is SGHRS and CDR2 YFSETQ. This CDR3 region has 16 residues. CDR3 protein: CASSLGSGGRWETQYF. The CDR3, as DNA: TGCGCCAGCTCCCTGGGCAGCGGGGGGCGATGGGAGACCCAGTACTTC.

The chain couples TRBV30 to TRBJ1-2, with 8 bases identical to TRBD1. Trimming at V came to 5 bases and at J to 4 bases, leaving 6 bases not matched to a gene. Germline V gene sequence: CDR1 GTSNPN, CDR2 SVGIG (reference sequence). The CDR3 has 13 amino acids. The CDR3 sequence is CAWSSGTGYGYTF. CDR3 nucleotides: TGTGCCTGGTCCTCCGGGACAGGCTATGGCTACACCTTC.

The chain recombines TRBV2 with TRBJ1-2, with 8 bases that match TRBD1. Trimming at V came to 8 bases and at J to 3 bases, leaving 5 bases not matched to a gene. CDR1 SNHLY and CDR2 FYNNEI come from the germline V gene. The CDR3 spans 13 residues. For the CDR3, the DNA is TGTGCCAGCGGTCAGGGACAGGACTATGGCTACACCTTC. Protein: CASGQGQDYGYTF.

The chain has TRBV4-3 and TRBJ2-5; D is unresolved. Germline CDR1 LGHNA, CDR2 YSLEER. V shed 0 bases and J shed 7 bases, with 15 bases lying between them. The CDR3 has 15 amino acids. DNA for the CDR3: TGCGCCAGCAGCCAAGAAGTCACAGCCCAGACGACCCAGTACTTC. Encoded protein: CASSQEVTAQTTQYF.

The gene calls are TRBV7-2 and TRBJ2-1, with D perhaps matching TRBD1 (6 bases). In germline, CDR1 is SGHTA, CDR2 FQGNSA. This CDR3 region has 17 residues. V shed 5 bases and J shed 4 bases, with 21 bases lying between them. The CDR3 loop is CASSEAVTSTGYNEQFF. The CDR3 DNA is TGTGCCAGCAGCGAAGCGGTTACCTCGACAGGATACAATGAGCAGTTCTTC.

The V call is TRBV10-2, the J call TRBJ2-7, with a tentative D call TRBD1 (6 bases). Deletions cut 3 bases from V and 2 bases from J, with 8 bases between. CDR3 length: 13 residues. The germline gives CDR1 WSHSY, CDR2 SAAADI. CDR3 sequence: CASSDPGAYEQYV. The CDR3 region has the DNA TGCGCCAGCAGTGACCCAGGGGCCTACGAGCAGTACGTC.

The rearrangement links TRBV19 to TRBJ1-2; D unclear. From germline, CDR1 is LNHDA and CDR2 SQIVND (reference sequence). Trimming took 7 bases from V and 7 from J, leaving 16 bases between them. CDR3 length: 13 amino acids. Here the CDR3 DNA reads TGTGCCAGTAATAACGGCCGGGGAGCTGGCTACACCTTC. It translates to CASNNGRGAGYTF.

The V and J genes are TRBV7-2 and TRBJ1-4; D remains ambiguous. The V end lost 6 bases, the J end lost 7 bases, and 15 bases lay between the germline ends. CDR3 length: 14 amino acids. Germline values: CDR1 SGHTA, CDR2 FQGNSA. The CDR3 region has the DNA TGTGCCAGCAGTGACGGGATCCGGGGTGAAAAACTGTTTTTT. Translating it yields CASSDGIRGEKLFF.

The gene calls are TRBV4-3 and TRBJ2-7; TRBD2 is a possible D gene (7 bases). Trimming shortened V by 0 bases and J by 2 bases, and 17 bases separated the two germline ends. Per the germline V gene, CDR1 is LGHNA and CDR2 is YSLEER. This CDR3 has 17 amino acids. CDR3 region: CASSQERGGAQTYEQYF. The DNA for the CDR3 is TGCGCCAGCAGCCAAGAAAGAGGGGGGGCCCAGACCTACGAGCAGTACTTC.

This sequence joins TRBV11-3 and TRBJ2-7; D might be TRBD1 (5 bases). The CDR3 contains 13 residues. V lost 2 bases and J 3 bases, leaving 8 bases between the germline ends. Per germline, CDR1 SGHNT and CDR2 YENEEA. The CDR3, as DNA: TGTGCCAGCAGCTTAAGCGACAGCTACGAGCAGTACGTC. Its translation: CASSLSDSYEQYV.

V usage is TRBV6-5 and J usage is TRBJ1-1, with TRBD1 identical over 9 bases. After removal of 6 bases from V and 5 bases from J, the junction contained 10 bases not matched to a gene. This CDR3 has 15 residues. Looked up from germline, CDR1 is MNHEY and CDR2 is SVGAGI. The CDR3 DNA sequence: TGTGCCAGCAGCCCAGGACAGGGGAGTAGTACTGAAGCTTTCTTT. Translating gives CASSPGQGSSTEAFF.

The sample holds a few counts of this clone. CDR3 sequence reads: CASSPGGNTEAFF. In DNA form, the CDR3 reads TGTGCCAGCAGCCCGGGGGGGAACACTGAAGCTTTCTTT. The chain combines TRBV14 with TRBJ1-1; D may be TRBD1 (5 bases). Between the trimmed V and J ends, which lost 4 bases and 1 base, there was a span of 7 bases. The germline CDR1 and CDR2 sequences are SGHDN and FVKESK. This CDR3 spans 13 amino acids.

The chain employs TRBV7-3 and TRBJ2-5; possibly TRBD2 for D (6 bases). The CDR3 loop spans 14 amino acids. V gave up 1 base and J gave up 5 bases, with 11 bases separating them. CDR1 and CDR2 (germline): SGHTA, FQGTGA. The chain's CDR3 is CASSLSSAGETQYF. CDR3 DNA sequence: TGTGCCAGCAGCTTAAGTTCCGCGGGGGAGACCCAGTACTTC. The full variable domain, rest sourced from reference TRBV7-3 and TRBJ2-5, is GAGVSQTPSNKVTEKGKYVELRCDPISGHTALYWYRQSLGQGPEFLIYFQGTGAADDSGLPNDRFFAVRPEGSVSTLKIQRTERGDSAVYLCASSLSSAGETQYFGPGTRLLVL.

The chain links TRBV27 to TRBJ2-1, with unresolved D. CDR3 length: 14 residues. The germline V gene has CDR1 MNHEY and CDR2 SMNVEV (reference sequence). V lost 3 bases to trimming and J lost 0 bases, with 6 bases between them. CDR3: CASSFLGSYNEQFF. DNA for the CDR3: TGTGCCAGCAGTTTTCTAGGCTCCTACAATGAGCAGTTCTTC.

This clone was seen only once. The J gene is TRBJ1-1, the V gene TRBV7-9; 7 nucleotides line up with TRBD1. This CDR3 is 16 amino acids long. Trimming took 5 bases from V and 4 from J; bases not matched to a gene: 13. The germline V gene encodes CDR1 SEHNR and CDR2 FQNEAQ (reference sequence). CDR3 in amino acids: CASSIRGPGQITEAFF. The CDR3 coding sequence is TGTGCCAGCAGCATAAGGGGCCCGGGACAGATCACTGAAGCTTTCTTT.

The chain is built from TRBV6-6 and TRBJ2-1; no reliable D call. There are 16 residues in the CDR3. The germline V and J ends were trimmed by 5 bases and 0 bases, with 14 bases remaining between them. The germline V gene has CDR1 MNHNY and CDR2 SVGAGI (reference sequence). The CDR3 bases are TGTGCCAGCAGTCCCTTAAGAGGATTCTCCTACAATGAGCAGTTCTTC. This gives the protein CASSPLRGFSYNEQFF.

This clone came up once. The chain is built from TRBV27 and TRBJ2-1; D might be TRBD2 (5 bases). Germline lookup yields CDR1 MNHEY and CDR2 SMNVEV (reference sequence). Between the trimmed V and J ends, which lost 3 bases and 0 bases, there was a span of 9 bases. This CDR3 comprises 15 residues. CDR3 region: CASSFRESSYNEQFF. CDR3 nucleotide sequence: TGTGCCAGCAGTTTTAGGGAGTCCTCCTACAATGAGCAGTTCTTC.

This clone was seen just once. The V gene is TRBV6-5, the J gene TRBJ1-4; D ambiguous. The CDR3 consists of 14 residues. Germline V gene lookup returns CDR1 MNHEY and CDR2 SVGAGI. The V gene lost 2 bases and the J gene lost 11 bases, with 15 bases spanning the gap. The chain's CDR3 is CASSYRTRERKLFF. In DNA form, the CDR3 reads TGTGCCAGCAGTTACCGCACGAGGGAGAGGAAACTGTTTTTT.

This clone was counted only a few times. CDR3 nucleotides: TGTGCCTGGACGGGACAGGGCTACTACGAGCAGTACTTC. Translating gives CAWTGQGYYEQYF. The chain carries TRBV30 and TRBJ2-7; 9 positions agree with TRBD1. The V gene's germline CDR1 is GTSNPN and CDR2 SVGIG (reference sequence). The CDR3 sequence is 13 residues long. V lost 4 bases and J lost 3; bases outside the gene matches: 4.

The chain combines TRBV19 with TRBJ1-1; 9 bases fit TRBD1. Germline V gene sequence: CDR1 LNHDA, CDR2 SQIVND (reference sequence). The trim removed 6 bases at V and 4 bases at J, leaving 9 bases unmatched. CDR3 length equals 15 residues. The CDR3 DNA follows: TGTGCCAGTAGCTCTAAACAGGGGGCAAGCACTGAAGCTTTCTTT. It specifies CASSSKQGASTEAFF. Full variable domain (remainder filled in from reference TRBV19 and TRBJ1-1): DGGITQSPKYLFRKEGQNVTLSCEQNLNHDAMYWYRQDPGQGLRLIYYSQIVNDFQKGDIAEGYSVSREKKESFPLTVTSAQKNPTAFYLCASSSKQGASTEAFFGQGTRLTVV.

The chain employs TRBV3-1 (or the pseudogene TRBV3-2) and TRBJ2-1; maybe TRBD2 (6 bases). Trimming stripped 4 bases from V and 6 bases from J, with 13 bases between. CDR3 size: 14 residues. The germline CDR1 and CDR2 sequences are LGHDT and YNNKEL (reference sequence). The CDR3 DNA sequence: TGTGCCAGCAGCCTCTCTAGCGCCGCCAATGAGCAGTTCTTC. Translated: CASSLSSAANEQFF.

V and J are TRBV13 and TRBJ2-1; TRBD2 agrees at 9 bases. The CDR3 spans 13 residues. Trimming cost V 5 bases and J 6 bases; bases outside gene matches: 2. Germline CDR1 reads PRHDT; CDR2 reads FYEKMQ (reference sequence). Written as DNA, the CDR3 is TGTGCCAGCAGCGGGGGACTAGCCAATGAGCAGTTCTTC. The encoded protein is CASSGGLANEQFF.

The rearrangement links TRBV3-1 (or the pseudogene TRBV3-2) to TRBJ2-7, with 7 bases that match TRBD1. Germline V gene data show CDR1 as LGHDT and CDR2 as YNNKEL (reference sequence). The CDR3 contains 15 residues. J lost 3 bases, V lost 2 bases, and 7 bases had no gene match. CDR3 coding DNA: TGTGCCAGCAGCCAAATAGGGACAGCGAGCTACGAGCAGTACTTC. Translated: CASSQIGTASYEQYF.

The chain links TRBV6-2 or TRBV6-3 to TRBJ2-3; 7 positions agree with TRBD1. The CDR3 covers 16 residues. Germline-derived CDR1 and CDR2 are MNHEY and SVGEGT. Losses at the gene ends were 2 bases for V and 6 bases for J; bases not matched to a gene: 11. The CDR3 spells CASSYLPSQGIDTQYF. The CDR3 nucleotides read TGTGCCAGCAGTTACCTTCCTTCACAGGGGATTGATACGCAGTATTTT.

The CDR3 DNA is TGTGCCAGCAGCGTAGGACCGGGAGTCCCGGGGGGAGATACGCAGTATTTT. Translated, it gives CASSVGPGVPGGDTQYF. The V and J genes are TRBV9 and TRBJ2-3; 7 bases are shared with TRBD2. CDR1 and CDR2 from the germline V gene are SGDLS and YYNGEE. The CDR3 length is 17 residues. Losses at the gene ends were 0 bases for V and 5 bases for J; bases not matched to a gene: 12. The full variable domain, with the rest looked up from reference TRBV9 and TRBJ2-3, is DSGVTQTPKHLITATGQRVTLRCSPRSGDLSVYWYQQSLDQGLQFLIQYYNGEERAKGNILERFSAQQFPDLHSELNLSSLELGDSALYFCASSVGPGVPGGDTQYFGPGTRLTVL.

V is TRBV18 and J is TRBJ2-2; 10 positions agree with TRBD2. Germline values: CDR1 KGHSH, CDR2 LQKENI. V lost 5 bases, J lost 4 bases, and 7 bases stayed unmatched. The CDR3 consists of 16 residues. CDR3 loop: CASSSERGGVTGELFF. CDR3 nucleotide sequence: TGTGCCAGCTCATCGGAGCGGGGGGGCGTCACCGGGGAGCTGTTTTTT. Filled out from reference TRBV18 and TRBJ2-2, the complete variable domain reads NAGVMQNPRHLVRRRGQEARLRCSPMKGHSHVYWYRQLPEEGLKFMVYLQKENIIDESGMPKERFSAEFPKEGPSILRIQQVVRGDSAAYFCASSSERGGVTGELFFGEGSRLTVL.

The chain joins TRBV13 to TRBJ1-1, with no clear D. This CDR3 is built from 13 residues. In germline, CDR1 is PRHDT, CDR2 FYEKMQ (reference sequence). With 5 bases removed from V and 2 bases from J, the gap between germline ends came to 9 bases. The CDR3: CASSIQINTEAFF. The CDR3 DNA is TGTGCCAGCAGCATCCAGATCAACACTGAAGCTTTCTTT.

This chain links TRBV6-6 with TRBJ2-2, with 14 bases matching TRBD2. The CDR3 runs to 17 residues. V lost 6 bases and J lost 7; bases outside the gene matches: 10. Germline loops: CDR1 MNHNY, CDR2 SVGAGI (reference sequence). The CDR3 DNA reads as TGTGCCAGCAGCCGACTGACTAGCGGGAGGGCAAGCGGGGAGCTGTTTTTT. Translation: CASSRLTSGRASGELFF.

The table lists this clone with a count of one. This chain uses TRBV15 with TRBJ1-2; D is undetermined. The V end was cut by 3 bases, the J end by 0 bases, with 8 bases between. CDR1 and CDR2 (germline): LNHNV, YYDKDF (reference sequence). This CDR3 is 14 amino acids long. The CDR3 DNA reads TGTGCCACCAGCAGTAAGGAGACTAACTATGGCTACACCTTC. Its translation is CATSSKETNYGYTF.

The chain joins TRBV28 to TRBJ2-7; the match to TRBD2 covers 7 bases. With V trimmed by 8 bases and J by 3 bases, 10 bases remained unmatched. Germline loops: CDR1 MDHEN, CDR2 SYDVKM. The CDR3 length is 14 residues. In nucleotides, the CDR3 is TGTGCCAGCCGGTTTAGCGGGCCTTACTACGAGCAGTACGTC. Its translation: CASRFSGPYYEQYV.